This is a list of T cell receptor beta chains from one sample in a study of shared clonotypes between healthy human individuals. The table came from immunoSEQ multiplex PCR; TCRdb's copy has only in-frame clones and leaves some out. The sample includes about 2.4 million clones, over 85% of them seen just once. Sequencing was done on a sample of naive CD4+ T cells from PBMCs. These receptors were obtained from a man aged 18 to 29 in good health. Some clones in this sample may be carry-over from other donors' samples. CDR3s include the opening cysteine and the closing phenylalanine or tryptophan. The D gene is left open where the match is weak. Size is stated for part of the rows, as once, few or many counts, or as a class when the clone is expanded.

TRBJ2-7 | TRBD1 | TRBV7-6 | once | TGTGCCAGCAGCTTAGGGACAGGTACCTACGAGCAGTACTTC | CASSLGTGTYEQYF
TRBJ1-5 | . | TRBV5-4 | . | TGTGCCAGCAGCTTGGGACAGGCCTTCAATCAGCCCCAGCATTTT | CASSLGQAFNQPQHF
TRBJ2-1 | TRBD2 | TRBV7-2 | . | TGTGCCAGCAGTTACACCGGGACTACGGTAGTGGGACAGTTCTTC | CASSYTGTTVVGQFF
TRBJ2-1 | . | TRBV28 | . | TGTGCCAGCAGTGGTAGCGAGGGAGAGCGGTACAATGAGCAGTTCTTC | CASSGSEGERYNEQFF
TRBJ1-1 | . | TRBV6-1 | . | TGTGCCAGCCGAGGATGGTTGAACACTGAAGCTTTCTTT | CASRGWLNTEAFF
TRBJ2-2 | TRBD2 | TRBV15 | . | TGTGCCACCAGCAGAGATCCGACTAGCGGGAGGGCCGGGGAGCTGTTTTTT | CATSRDPTSGRAGELFF
TRBJ2-2 | . | TRBV5-1 | . | TGCGCCAGCAGCTGGGCGGGAAACACCGGGGAGCTGTTTTTT | CASSWAGNTGELFF
TRBJ2-3 | TRBD2 | TRBV7-2 | . | TGTGCCAGCAGCTTACAGGGACTAGTCACAGATACGCAGTATTTT | CASSLQGLVTDTQYF
TRBJ2-2 | . | TRBV5-1 | . | TGCGCCAGCAGCCAGACTAGTTCGAACACCGGGGAGCTGTTTTTT | CASSQTSSNTGELFF
TRBJ2-2 | . | TRBV2 | . | TGTGCCAGCAGGATCAGGGACCCCCCCGGGGAGCTGTTTTTT | CASRIRDPPGELFF
TRBJ2-6 | . | TRBV5-1 | . | TGCGCCAGCAGCCCCGATCCGGGGACTGGGGCCAACGTCCTGACTTTC | CASSPDPGTGANVLTF
TRBJ1-1 | . | TRBV29-1 | once | TGCAGCGTTGAAGAAGGGACGGGGCCCAGAGAAGCTTTCTTT | CSVEEGTGPREAFF
TRBJ2-2 | TRBD2 | TRBV6-6 | . | TGTGCCAGCAGTTACTCGAGCGGGAGACGGACCGGGGAGCTGTTTTTT | CASSYSSGRRTGELFF
TRBJ2-5 | . | TRBV4-1 | once | TGCGCCAGCAGCCAAGATAATCCAGGGCAAGAGACCCAGTACTTC | CASSQDNPGQETQYF
TRBJ1-5 | . | TRBV20-1 | few | TGCAGTGCCCTTTCAAATCAGCCCCAGCATTTT | CSALSNQPQHF
TRBJ2-2 | . | TRBV11-2 | . | TGTGCCAGCAGCTTAGACCCAAACTCACTCATGGGGGGGGAGCTGTTTTTT | CASSLDPNSLMGGELFF
TRBJ1-2 | . | TRBV7-9 | . | TGTGCCAGCAGCTTAGAATTTTGGGAATCGGGGATCGGCTACACCTTC | CASSLEFWESGIGYTF
TRBJ2-1 | TRBD2 | TRBV19 | . | TGTGCCAGTAGTGGGAGACTAGCGGGAGCCTACAATGAGCAGTTCTTC | CASSGRLAGAYNEQFF
TRBJ2-1 | TRBD2 | TRBV28 | . | TGTGCCAGCAGTTTAGGGAGGGTAGGTTCGGGGCGTTGGTTCTTC | CASSLGRVGSGRWFF
TRBJ2-3 | TRBD2 | TRBV7-2 | . | TGTGCCAGCAGCTTAGCCGGGACTAGCGGGAGGGGGAGGGATACGCAGTATTTT | CASSLAGTSGRGRDTQYF
TRBJ2-2 | TRBD2 | TRBV28 | once | TGTGCCAGCAGTGGAGTAGAAGCGGGAGTTAACACCGGGGAGCTGTTTTTT | CASSGVEAGVNTGELFF
TRBJ2-1 | . | TRBV25-1 | once | TGTGCCAGCAGTGGAGTACAGGGAGGCCCCTACAATGAGCAGTTCTTC | CASSGVQGGPYNEQFF
TRBJ2-5 | . | TRBV5-4 | . | TGTGCCAGCAGCTTAAGTAGCGAAGGAGAGACCCAGTACTTC | CASSLSSEGETQYF
TRBJ2-5 | TRBD2 | TRBV6-1 | . | TGTGCCAGCAGTGAAGCAGGAGTGGGGAGCGGGAGGCCGAGGGAGACCCAGTACTTC | CASSEAGVGSGRPRETQYF
TRBJ2-3 | TRBD2 | TRBV18 | . | TGTGCCAGCTCACCAGCTAGCGGGGCGACAGATACGCAGTATTTT | CASSPASGATDTQYF
TRBJ1-1 | . | TRBV5-6 | few | . | CASSVGGGTFF
TRBJ1-5 | . | TRBV18 | . | TGTGCCAGCTCACAATCAGGGGCCGGCAATCAGCCCCAGCATTTT | CASSQSGAGNQPQHF
TRBJ1-6 | . | TRBV4-2 | . | TGTGCCAGCAGCCAAGATAGAGGGGGGAATTCACCCCTCCACTTT | CASSQDRGGNSPLHF
TRBJ2-5 | TRBD2 | TRBV7-9 | . | TGTGCCAGCAGCTTATTATCTAGCGGGAGGTTGGAGACCCAGTACTTC | CASSLLSSGRLETQYF
TRBJ1-5 | . | TRBV9 | . | TGTGCCAGCAGCGGTACAGGAAATCAGCCCCAGCATTTT | CASSGTGNQPQHF
TRBJ1-4 | . | TRBV29-1 | . | TGCAGCGTTGGGTCCGGGGGGGAAATTAGTGAAAAACTGTTTTTT | CSVGSGGEISEKLFF
TRBJ2-3 | TRBD2 | TRBV4-1 | . | TGCGCCAGCAGCCAACCACTAGCGGGATTCACAGATACGCAGTATTTT | CASSQPLAGFTDTQYF
TRBJ2-3 | . | TRBV7-3 | . | TGTGCCAGCAGCCTAACAGGGTTAGCAGATACGCAGTATTTT | CASSLTGLADTQYF
TRBJ1-1 | . | TRBV6-5 | . | TGTGCCAGCAGGCTCACAGGGTACACTGAAGCTTTCTTT | CASRLTGYTEAFF
TRBJ2-6 | TRBD1 | TRBV19 | . | TGTGCCAGTAGTTCAACAGGGGCTCCTGGGGCCAACGTCCTGACTTTC | CASSSTGAPGANVLTF
TRBJ2-2 | . | TRBV29-1 | . | TGCAGCGTTAGAGTCGGTGCTAACACCGGGGAGCTGTTTTTT | CSVRVGANTGELFF
TRBJ2-3 | . | TRBV5-1 | . | TGCGCCAGCAGCTCGGAAGGACATGACACAGATACGCAGTATTTT | CASSSEGHDTDTQYF
TRBJ2-1 | TRBD1 | TRBV27 | . | TGTGCCAGCAGCCTAACAGGGGAAGTTAGCGATGAGCAGTTCTTC | CASSLTGEVSDEQFF
TRBJ1-1 | . | TRBV11-2 | . | TGTGCCAGCAGCTTAAATGGGGTAGCTTTCTTT | CASSLNGVAFF
TRBJ1-5 | . | TRBV30 | few | TGTGCCTGGAGTGGGGGGCGGACGTCTCATCAGCCCCAGCATTTT | CAWSGGRTSHQPQHF